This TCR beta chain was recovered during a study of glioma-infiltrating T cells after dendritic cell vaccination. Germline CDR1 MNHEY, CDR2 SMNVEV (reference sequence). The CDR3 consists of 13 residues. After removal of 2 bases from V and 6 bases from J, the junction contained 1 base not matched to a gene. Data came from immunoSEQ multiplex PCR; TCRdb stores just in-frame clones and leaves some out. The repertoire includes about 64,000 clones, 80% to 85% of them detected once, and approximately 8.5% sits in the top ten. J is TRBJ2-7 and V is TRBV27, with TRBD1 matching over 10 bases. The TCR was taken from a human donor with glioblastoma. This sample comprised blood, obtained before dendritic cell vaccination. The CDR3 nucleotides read TGTGCCAGCAGTTTACGACAGGGGGCCGAGCAGTACTTC. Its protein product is CASSLRQGAEQYF.